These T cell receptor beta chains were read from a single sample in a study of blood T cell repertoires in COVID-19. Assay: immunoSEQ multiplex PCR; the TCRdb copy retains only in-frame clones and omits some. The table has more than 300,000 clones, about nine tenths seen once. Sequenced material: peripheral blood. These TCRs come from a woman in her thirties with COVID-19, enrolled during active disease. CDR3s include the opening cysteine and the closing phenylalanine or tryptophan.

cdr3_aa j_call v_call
CASSPLRGFGTNEKLFF TRBJ1-4 TRBV14
CASSDSMGAPNEQFF TRBJ2-1 TRBV6-4
CASRTSDRDYNSPLHF TRBJ1-6 TRBV6-6
CASSTSGGWRTDTQYF TRBJ2-3 TRBV19
CASSPDRANQPQHF TRBJ1-5 TRBV18
CASSFGTGGNQPQHF TRBJ1-5 TRBV3-1/TRBV3-2
CASSLAGTSGFNEQFF TRBJ2-1 TRBV5-1
CASSRDPNQPQHF TRBJ1-5 TRBV5-4
CASRRQGSTNEKLFF TRBJ1-4 TRBV2
CASSIRLAGDFYTGELFF TRBJ2-2 TRBV19
CASSLQGVNTEAFF TRBJ1-1 TRBV6-5
CASSPLGLNTEAFF TRBJ1-1 TRBV5-1
CATSRDGSAAATTIGYTF TRBJ1-2 TRBV15
CASSPGTSYEQYF TRBJ2-7 TRBV7-9
CASSFGTALEGYTF TRBJ1-2 TRBV7-9
CASSLAFDGYTDTQYF TRBJ2-3 TRBV11-2
CASSQGAGRNQPQHF TRBJ1-5 TRBV2
CASSFTGGTQETQYF TRBJ2-5 TRBV28
CASHRDKYNEQFF TRBJ2-1 TRBV6-5
CASSSTGGALYGYTF TRBJ1-2 TRBV5-1
CASSVAGRASTDTQYF TRBJ2-3 TRBV9
CASSRTAEAFF TRBJ1-1 TRBV2
CASRRGGPRNEQFF TRBJ2-1 TRBV27
CASSQDSSGVYEQYF TRBJ2-7 TRBV3-1/TRBV3-2
CASSHLTGGSYGYTF TRBJ1-2 TRBV4-2
CAWSGDMNTEAFF TRBJ1-1 TRBV30
CASSPLVGVGYTF TRBJ1-2 TRBV7-2
CASSPKNEKLFF TRBJ1-4 TRBV12-3/TRBV12-4
CASSLGGAPRYGYTF TRBJ1-2 TRBV3-1/TRBV3-2
CASSYSRMNTEAFF TRBJ1-1 TRBV6-5
CASSPREAEYLYGYTF TRBJ1-2 TRBV6-2/TRBV6-3
CASSSRVGYTF TRBJ1-2 TRBV28
CASSEDRAVTLWGEQYF TRBJ2-7 TRBV6-1
CASSLTLGLAGYNEQFF TRBJ2-1 TRBV4-1
CASRYRGARAFF TRBJ1-1 TRBV12-3/TRBV12-4
CASSYSLKAEDHKNIQYF TRBJ2-4 TRBV6-2/TRBV6-3
CASSYSNRVGTQYF TRBJ2-5 TRBV6-5
CSVVSQGNEQFF TRBJ2-1 TRBV29-1
CASSLLSGSTYNEQFF TRBJ2-1 TRBV7-2
CASSPQGANEQFF TRBJ2-1 TRBV28
CASSPRQGPDKGEAFF TRBJ1-1 TRBV18
CATGRGTAPGYTF TRBJ1-2 TRBV15
CASSPDGDNQPQHF TRBJ1-5 TRBV6-4
CASSLNSGLYNEQFF TRBJ2-1 TRBV3-1/TRBV3-2
CASGDRRTYNSPLHF TRBJ1-6 TRBV2
CASNLNEGYNQPQHF TRBJ1-5 TRBV6-5
CASSKGGLAGFNEQFF TRBJ2-1 TRBV7-9
CAWSEGQESTDTQYF TRBJ2-3 TRBV30
CATTIRDSNSPLHF TRBJ1-6 TRBV10-3
CASKSGSGNTEAFF TRBJ1-1 TRBV5-1
CASSEGQIYGYTF TRBJ1-2 TRBV2
CASSPIGLAGETQYF TRBJ2-5 TRBV14
CASSSLLSGTGTEAFF TRBJ1-1 TRBV27
CASSQFGPDSPPNIQYF TRBJ2-4 TRBV4-2
CASSQQGVGFYGYTF TRBJ1-2 TRBV28
CASSQDRVFSGNTIYF TRBJ1-3 TRBV14
CASAFTGSGNTIYF TRBJ1-3 TRBV11-3
CASSRALTDTQYF TRBJ2-3 TRBV3-1/TRBV3-2
CASSQAGGVQPQHF TRBJ1-5 TRBV4-1
CASSSGLAGGNEQFF TRBJ2-1 TRBV27